A selection of T cell receptor beta chains follows, all from one sample in a study of beta chain features in type 1 diabetes. Sequenced by immunoSEQ multiplex PCR; TCRdb stores in-frame clones only, minus some. The sample has over 150,000 clones, about 8.5% seen once; the top ten hold around 0.65%. Sequenced material: central memory CD4+ T cells from blood. These receptors originate from a man aged 18 to 35 in good health. The CDR3 runs from the conserved cysteine through the conserved F or W. The D gene is left open where the match is weak. Some rows mark clone size as missing; the rest say once, few, many or name a class of expanded clone.

>NA|TRBJ2-3|NA|TRBV7-2
CASSSVGSRSVTDTQYF
TGTGCCAGCAGCTCCGTTGGGAGTAGGAGTGTCACAGATACGCAGTATTTT
>few|TRBJ2-3|TRBD1|TRBV29-1
CSVAQLQGDPDTQYF
TGCAGCGTTGCCCAACTACAGGGGGACCCAGATACGCAGTATTTT
>NA|TRBJ2-1|NA|TRBV7-2
CASSLAGAVQAFF
TGTGCCAGCAGCTTAGCGGGGGCAGTACAAGCGTTCTTC
>many|TRBJ2-1|TRBD2|TRBV28
CASSPSGSRDEQFF
TGTGCCAGCAGTCCTAGCGGAAGTAGAGATGAGCAGTTCTTC
>few|TRBJ1-5|NA|TRBV28
CASSYRGNQPQHF
TGTGCCAGCAGTTATCGAGGCAATCAGCCCCAGCATTTT
>many|TRBJ1-1|NA|TRBV4-2
CASSQSVIPEAFF
TGTGCCAGCAGCCAATCGGTAATCCCTGAAGCTTTCTTT
>many|TRBJ1-1|TRBD1|TRBV4-2
CASSQSTGTGNTEAFF
TGTGCCAGCAGCCAAAGCACCGGGACAGGGAACACTGAAGCTTTCTTT
>NA|TRBJ1-4|NA|TRBV7-2
CASSFQGTTNEKLFF
TGTGCCAGCAGCTTTCAGGGGACAACTAATGAAAAACTGTTTTTT
>NA|TRBJ2-7|NA|TRBV2
CASRGGRSSYEQYF
TGTGCCAGCAGAGGAGGCAGGAGCTCCTACGAGCAGTACTTC
>NA|TRBJ2-1|TRBD2|TRBV4-2
CASSRRIAGGPITYNEQFF
TGTGCCAGCAGCCGACGCATAGCGGGAGGGCCGATAACCTACAATGAGCAGTTCTTC
>many|TRBJ2-7|TRBD2|TRBV10-3
CAISELSSGNYEQYF
TGTGCCATCAGTGAGTTGTCTAGCGGTAACTACGAGCAGTACTTC
>NA|TRBJ2-1|TRBD2|TRBV28
CASRKGNSGRAFYNEQFF
TGTGCCAGCCGAAAGGGGAATAGCGGGAGGGCCTTCTACAATGAGCAGTTCTTC
>NA|TRBJ2-3|NA|TRBV5-4
CASSWAQFGGRGDTQYF
TGTGCCAGCAGCTGGGCTCAATTTGGGGGCAGGGGAGATACGCAGTATTTT
>few|TRBJ2-3|TRBD2|TRBV28
CASVRRASGLKGDTQYF
TGTGCCAGCGTAAGACGTGCTAGCGGTCTTAAGGGAGATACGCAGTATTTT